The text below deals with one TCR beta chain. What it binds is not known. This entry comes from a study of lymphopenia after photon versus proton radiotherapy. V lost 8 bases and J 3 bases, leaving 11 bases between the germline ends. Looked up from germline, CDR1 is MNHEY and CDR2 is SVGAGI. The CDR3 is made up of 13 amino acids. This table comes from immunoSEQ multiplex PCR, and its TCRdb copy is limited to in-frame clones, with some not included. Among some 30,000 clones, 90% were seen once, and the ten largest hold approximately 6.5%. Study-level results: Photon-treated patients lost naive T cells and TCR diversity; proton-treated stayed stable.

The source is a woman in her fifties or sixties with pancreatic cancer. The material sequenced was peripheral blood, taken from a patient treated with photon-based radiotherapy. The chain couples TRBV6-5 to TRBJ2-1, with D perhaps matching TRBD2 (5 bases). The CDR3: CASRNGIYNEQFF. In DNA, the CDR3 is TGTGCCAGCCGGAACGGGATCTACAATGAGCAGTTCTTC.